This T cell receptor (beta chain) was captured by sequencing in a study of cytomegalovirus exposure and HLA in healthy donors. The PCR ran on 60 Vbeta and 13 Jbeta primers. Per the original data handling: Some 10 million of some 80 million unique TCR beta chains were shared, per a later count. Sequenced by immunoSEQ multiplex PCR; TCRdb stores in-frame clones only, minus some. Clonal size and the V and J genes are those of that table, whereas D and trimming came from the DNA. The profile shows over 250,000 clones, 86% of them singletons. The CDR3 length is 18 residues. V gave up 5 bases and J gave up 1 base; unmatched junction bases: 7. Germline-derived CDR1 and CDR2 are SEHNR and FQNEAQ (reference sequence). Study-level results: Common viral pathogens were later found to be apparently linked to several of the most significant clusters. Per a prior analysis, the majority of TCR beta V segments were productive roughly 87% or roughly 30% of the time. It was shown in a later analysis that HLA-associated TCR beta chains were more clonally expanded than other, equally common chains.

This clone was found once. Its antigen is as yet unknown. Sequences were obtained from PBMCs. The source is a man in his forties in good health and CMV-seropositive. This chain connects TRBV7-9 to TRBJ2-1; 14 bases match TRBD2. CDR3 coding DNA: TGTGCCAGCAGCCAGACTAGCGGGAGGGCCCCGTCCTACAATGAGCAGTTCTTC. Amino acid sequence: CASSQTSGRAPSYNEQFF.